A single T cell receptor (beta chain) is shown here with its context. This sample was taken from a study of preoperative IRX-2 immunotherapy in early breast cancer. Treatment denoted: preoperative locoregional IRX-2 cytokine immunotherapy. Samples came from a phase Ib trial of preoperative locoregional IRX-2 cytokine immunotherapy. Repertoires were generated with immunoSEQ multiplex PCR, while TCRdb's copy carries only in-frame clones and drops some. This sample has under 40,000 clones, with roughly nine tenths found just once. Material: tumor tissue, obtained after IRX-2 immunotherapy. The sequence came from a human donor with breast cancer.

CDR3 in amino acids: CASSWGRNPTSSYEQYF. Written as DNA, the CDR3 is TGTGCCAGCAGCTGGGGCAGGAACCCTACCAGCTCCTACGAGCAGTACTTC. The V gene is TRBV11-3, the J gene TRBJ2-7; D is perhaps TRBD1 (5 bases). Between the trimmed V and J ends, which lost 4 bases and 0 bases, there was a span of 19 bases. The CDR3 has 17 amino acids. Germline V gene data show CDR1 as SGHNT and CDR2 as YENEEA. The whole variable domain, filled in from reference TRBV11-3 and TRBJ2-7, reads EAGVVQSPRYKIIEKKQPVAFWCNPISGHNTLYWYLQNLGQGPELLIRYENEEAVDDSQLPKDRFSAERLKGVDSTLKIQPAELGDSAVYLCASSWGRNPTSSYEQYFGPGTRLTVT.